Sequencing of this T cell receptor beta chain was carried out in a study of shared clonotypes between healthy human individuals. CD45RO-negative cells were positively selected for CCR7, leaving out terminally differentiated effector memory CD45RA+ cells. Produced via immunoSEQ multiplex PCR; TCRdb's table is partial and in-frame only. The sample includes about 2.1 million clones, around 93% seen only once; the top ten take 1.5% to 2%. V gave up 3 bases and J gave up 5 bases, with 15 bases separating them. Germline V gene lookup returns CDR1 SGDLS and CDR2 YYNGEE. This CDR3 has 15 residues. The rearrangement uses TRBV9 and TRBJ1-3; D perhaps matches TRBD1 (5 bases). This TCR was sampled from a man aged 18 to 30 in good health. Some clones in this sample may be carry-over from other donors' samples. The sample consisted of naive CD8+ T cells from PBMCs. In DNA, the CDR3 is TGTGCCAGCAGCGCCGCAGGGATTTCAAGAAACACCATATATTTT. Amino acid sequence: CASSAAGISRNTIYF.